This T cell receptor beta chain derives from a study of metastatic and nonmetastatic thyroid tumors. This clone was seen ten or more times. Its antigen remains unidentified. No patient received treatment before thyroid surgery. The V gene's germline CDR1 is SGHTA and CDR2 FQGTGA. The CDR3 length is 14 residues. V lost 5 bases, J lost 10 bases, and 18 bases lay in between. TCRdb re-clonotyped the PCR reads via MiXCR. Of about 15,000 clones in the sample, 23% were seen once. Study-level results: In both blood and tumor samples, TCR beta diversity was reported significantly higher for malignant than benign nodules.

The rearrangement joins TRBV7-3 to TRBJ2-1; a possible D gene is TRBD2 (6 bases). The sequenced material came from tumor tissue. The receptor comes from a female donor with papillary thyroid cancer or a benign thyroid nodule (not recorded which). Some clones in this sample may be carry-over from other donors' samples. The CDR3 sequence is CASSPQIMGGEQFF. The CDR3 coding sequence is TGTGCCAGCAGCCCACAGATTATGGGAGGAGAGCAGTTCTTC.